Below, 2 T cell receptor beta chains from the same sample are listed, as sequenced in a study of blood T cell repertoires in COVID-19 (dated by TCRdb to the early 2020s). Library prep was done by the immunoSEQ multiplex PCR assay. TCRdb took over this immuneACCESS table, retaining in-frame rearrangements with V and J assigned. Such tables are incomplete; in checked studies, under half of the missing clones stem from an unresolved V gene, and the remainder is unexplained. In all, the sample holds tens of thousands of clones, and roughly 90% of those were seen once. Approximately 4% of the sample is in the top ten clones. Sequencing was carried out using peripheral blood. Every receptor here comes from a human donor in a cohort sampled during active COVID-19.

CDR3 coding DNA: TGTGCCAGCAGCGGGCGGGACTCCACAGATACGCAGTATTTT. Encoded protein: CASSGRDSTDTQYF. The chain joins TRBV9 to TRBJ2-3; TRBD2 is a possible D gene (6 bases). V was clipped by 3 bases and J by 2 bases, with 10 bases between them. The CDR3 spans 14 residues. Germline values: CDR1 SGDLS, CDR2 YYNGEE.

The gene calls are TRBV6-1 and TRBJ2-3, with D possibly matching TRBD2 (6 bases). This CDR3 contains 14 residues. Germline CDR1 is MNHNS and CDR2 is SASEGT. V was pared by 3 bases and J by 1 base, with 8 bases between. The CDR3 DNA sequence: TGTGCCAGCAGTGACGCTAGCGGCACAGATACGCAGTATTTT. It is translated as CASSDASGTDTQYF.